The clone carrying this T cell receptor (beta chain) was counted a few times. Total RNA amounts of at least 5.5 micrograms were extracted per sample. This sample stems from a study of blood T cells in healthy people across ages. This CDR3 has 18 amino acids. J was trimmed by 5 bases and V by 2 bases; bases with no gene match: 12. Germline V gene sequence: CDR1 DFQATT, CDR2 SNEGSKA (reference sequence). The authors ran a second PCR of roughly 6 to 12 cycles using a sample-barcoded 5' primer and a J-beta primer mix. TCRdb recomputed calls from the 5' RACE reads with MiXCR, one row per CDR3 protein. The sample lists around 1,600,000 distinct CDR3 sequences; approximately 43% were seen once.

The sequenced sample was blood. This clonotype was sampled from a woman younger than 30 in good health. J is TRBJ2-3 and V is TRBV20-1, with 14 bases that match TRBD2. The CDR3 region has the DNA TGCAGTGCTAGATCGATACGGGGACTAGCGGGGGTTGGAGATACGCAGTATTTT. Translating it yields CSARSIRGLAGVGDTQYF.